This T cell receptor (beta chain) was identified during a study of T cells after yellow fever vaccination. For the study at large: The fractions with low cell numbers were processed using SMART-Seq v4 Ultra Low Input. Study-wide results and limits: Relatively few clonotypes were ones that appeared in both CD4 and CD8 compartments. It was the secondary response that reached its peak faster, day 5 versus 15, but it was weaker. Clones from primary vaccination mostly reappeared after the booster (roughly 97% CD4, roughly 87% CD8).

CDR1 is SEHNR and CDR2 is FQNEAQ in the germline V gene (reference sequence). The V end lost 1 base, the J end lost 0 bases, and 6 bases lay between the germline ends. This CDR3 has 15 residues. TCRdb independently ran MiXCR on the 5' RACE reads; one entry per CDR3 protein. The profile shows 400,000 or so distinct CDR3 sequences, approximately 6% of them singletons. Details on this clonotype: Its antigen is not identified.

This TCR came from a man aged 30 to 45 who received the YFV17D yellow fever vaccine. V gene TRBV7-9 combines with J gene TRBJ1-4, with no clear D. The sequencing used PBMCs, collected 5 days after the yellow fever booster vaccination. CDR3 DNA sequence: TGTGCCAGCAGCTTAGGCCAGGCAACTAATGAAAAACTGTTTTTT. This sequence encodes CASSLGQATNEKLFF.